The text below deals with one TCR beta chain. The antigen is undetermined. This entry comes from a study of identifying expanded T cells in peripheral blood. Notes on the study in general: Over about two and four weeks, about 17 and 20 clones changed, versus approximately 1.2 between replicates. Clone count variance between roughly two-week samples rose with total template count.

No infections or other immune events were documented during collection. The length of the CDR3 is 15 residues. Trimming took off 6 bases at V and 7 bases at J, with 21 bases between the two ends. Looked up from germline, CDR1 is SGHDN and CDR2 is FVKESK. Measured with immunoSEQ multiplex PCR; TCRdb has only the in-frame clones, and not every one. This table has about 110,000 clones, 88% appearing once. This TCR was recovered from a person aged 18 to 75 in good health. The chain couples TRBV14 to TRBJ2-5; D is unresolved. Sequencing was done on a sample of blood. The CDR3 nucleotides read TGTGCCAGCAGTCAAAGGATCGGTGGATCGGGGACCCAGTACTTC. It specifies CASSQRIGGSGTQYF.